This T cell receptor beta chain appears in the sequencing data of a study of T cell responses to AZD1222 COVID-19 vaccine. In its sample, this clone was seen once. The CDR3 loop spans 14 amino acids. CDR1 and CDR2 from the germline V gene are ENHRY and SYGVKD. V lost 7 bases, J lost 9 bases, and 19 bases lay in between. Measured with immunoSEQ multiplex PCR; TCRdb has only the in-frame clones, and not every one. Of 120,000 or so clones listed, 80% to 95% are singletons. The specimen comprised peripheral blood, sampled on day 0 of MenACWY control vaccination. The origin of this receptor is an adult in good health. This chain uses TRBV10-3 with TRBJ2-1; D may be TRBD2 (7 bases). CDR3 residues: CAIMAGLGGLEQFF. CDR3 DNA: TGTGCCATCATGGCAGGACTAGGGGGACTTGAGCAGTTCTTC.